The T cell receptor beta chain under discussion was sequenced for a study of cytomegalovirus exposure and HLA in healthy donors. At the level of the study: Both the 120 or so validation repertoires and the roughly 700 first-cohort repertoires used the same platform, as reported by a later analysis.

TCRdb's table, derived via immunoSEQ multiplex PCR, lists solely in-frame clones and lacks some. Of 90,000 to 130,000 clones listed, approximately 86% were seen once; the top ten hold 3% to 3.5%. Looked up from germline, CDR1 is MNHEY and CDR2 is SMNVEV (reference sequence). This CDR3 spans 16 amino acids. The V segment lost 5 bases and the J segment 0 bases; nucleotides outside the gene matches: 2. Overall study results and limits: According to a subsequent analysis, TCR clusters identified in the first cohort showed a tendency to co-occur across the roughly 130 validation repertoires. The investigators catalogued 164 TCR beta chains as cytomegalovirus-associated.

This clone was observed once. Its antigen remains unidentified. The V call is TRBV27, the J call TRBJ1-6; TRBD1 agrees at 9 bases. The source material was PBMCs. The clonotype comes from a woman aged 18-30 years in good health and CMV-seronegative. The CDR3 region is CASSKTGGSYNSPLHF. CDR3 nucleotides: TGTGCCAGCAGTAAGACAGGGGGCTCCTATAATTCACCCCTCCACTTT.